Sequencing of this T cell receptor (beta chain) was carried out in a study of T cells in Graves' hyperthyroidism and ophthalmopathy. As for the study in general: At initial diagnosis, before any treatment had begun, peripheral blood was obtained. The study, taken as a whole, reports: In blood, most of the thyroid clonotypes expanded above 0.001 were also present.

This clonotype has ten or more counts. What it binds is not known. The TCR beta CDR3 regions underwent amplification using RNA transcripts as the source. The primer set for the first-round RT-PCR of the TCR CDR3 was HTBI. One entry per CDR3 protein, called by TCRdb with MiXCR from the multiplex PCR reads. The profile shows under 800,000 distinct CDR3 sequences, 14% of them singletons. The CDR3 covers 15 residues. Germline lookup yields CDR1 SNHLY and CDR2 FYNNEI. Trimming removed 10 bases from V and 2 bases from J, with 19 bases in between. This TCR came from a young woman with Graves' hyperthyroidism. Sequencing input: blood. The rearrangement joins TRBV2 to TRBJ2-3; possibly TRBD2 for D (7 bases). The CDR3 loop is CANTAGARFTDTQYF. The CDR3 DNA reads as TGTGCCAACACCGCGGGGGCGCGGTTCACAGATACGCAGTATTTT.